Listed here is a single T cell receptor (beta chain). What it binds is not known. This sample stems from a study of shared clonotypes between healthy human individuals. Study-level information: The study used three CD4 naive, three CD4 memory, two CD8 naive and one CD8 memory plate per donor.

Germline V gene sequence: CDR1 MDHEN, CDR2 SYDVKM. The CDR3 has 12 residues. Trimming pared 5 bases from V and 1 base from J, leaving 5 bases between. The assay was run at deep level. TCRdb's table, derived via immunoSEQ multiplex PCR, lists solely in-frame clones and lacks some. This table holds nearly 1 million clones, 76% found once. Broader study findings: Sampling used blood alone; tissue repertoires probably differ. Generation probability values for non-shared clonotypes were lower than those for clonotypes shared by all four donors.

The sequencing sample was made of memory CD4+ T cells sorted from blood. Stated subset: CD45RA-negative fraction. This receptor was obtained from a man between 18 and 29 years old in good health. The chain has TRBV28 and TRBJ2-5; D remains ambiguous. CDR3 sequence reads: CASSPFQETQYF. DNA for the CDR3: TGTGCCAGCAGTCCATTCCAAGAGACCCAGTACTTC.